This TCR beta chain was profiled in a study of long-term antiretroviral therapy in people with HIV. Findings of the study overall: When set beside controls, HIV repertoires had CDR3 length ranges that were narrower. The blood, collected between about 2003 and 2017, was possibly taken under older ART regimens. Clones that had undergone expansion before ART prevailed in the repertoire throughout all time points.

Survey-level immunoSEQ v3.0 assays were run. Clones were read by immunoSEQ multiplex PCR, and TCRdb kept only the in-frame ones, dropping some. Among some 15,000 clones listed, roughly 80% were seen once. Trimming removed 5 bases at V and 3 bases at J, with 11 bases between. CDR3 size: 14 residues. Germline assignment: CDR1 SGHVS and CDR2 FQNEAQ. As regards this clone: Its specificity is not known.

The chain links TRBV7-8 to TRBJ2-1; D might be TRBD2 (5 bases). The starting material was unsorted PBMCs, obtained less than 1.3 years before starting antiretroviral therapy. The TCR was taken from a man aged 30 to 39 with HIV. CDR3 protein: CASSLEEDYNEQFF. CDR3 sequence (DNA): TGTGCCAGCAGCCTGGAGGAGGACTACAATGAGCAGTTCTTC.